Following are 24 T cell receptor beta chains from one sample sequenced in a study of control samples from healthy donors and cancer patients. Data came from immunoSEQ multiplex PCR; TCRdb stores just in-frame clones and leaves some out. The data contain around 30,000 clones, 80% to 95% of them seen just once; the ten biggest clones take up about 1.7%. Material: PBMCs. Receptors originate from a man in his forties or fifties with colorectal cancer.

For the CDR3, the DNA is TGTGCCAGCAGCCAAGGGAGACAGGGACCCAGTGAGCAGTTCTTC. Translated: CASSQGRQGPSEQFF. V gene TRBV3-1 (or the pseudogene TRBV3-2) combines with J gene TRBJ2-1; 7 nucleotides align to TRBD1. Germline CDR1 is LGHDT and CDR2 is YNNKEL (reference sequence). Trimming took 1 base from V and 9 from J; bases not matched to a gene: 9. The CDR3 consists of 15 residues.

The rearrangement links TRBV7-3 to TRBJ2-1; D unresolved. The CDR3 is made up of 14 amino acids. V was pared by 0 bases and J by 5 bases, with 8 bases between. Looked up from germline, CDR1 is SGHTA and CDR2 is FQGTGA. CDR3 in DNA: TGTGCCAGCAGCTTAACTCGGCCGGACAATGAGCAGTTCTTC. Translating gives CASSLTRPDNEQFF.

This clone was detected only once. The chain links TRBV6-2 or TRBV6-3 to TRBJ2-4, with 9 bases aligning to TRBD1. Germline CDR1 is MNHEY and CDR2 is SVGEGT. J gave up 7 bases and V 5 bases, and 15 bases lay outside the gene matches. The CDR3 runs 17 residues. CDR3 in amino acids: CASSAAGQGRGWNIQYF. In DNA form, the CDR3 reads TGTGCCAGCAGTGCCGCCGGACAGGGGAGAGGTTGGAACATTCAGTACTTC.

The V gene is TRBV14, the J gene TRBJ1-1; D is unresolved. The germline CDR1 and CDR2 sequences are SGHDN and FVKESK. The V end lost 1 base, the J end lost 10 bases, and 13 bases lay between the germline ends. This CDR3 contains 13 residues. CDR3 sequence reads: CASSQGVLRGAFF. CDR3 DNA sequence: TGTGCCAGCAGCCAAGGGGTCCTCCGGGGAGCTTTCTTT.

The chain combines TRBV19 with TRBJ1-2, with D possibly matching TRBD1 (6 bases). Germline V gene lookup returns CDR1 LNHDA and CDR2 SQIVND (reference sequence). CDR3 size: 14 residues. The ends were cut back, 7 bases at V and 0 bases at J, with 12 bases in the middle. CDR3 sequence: CASTLGQTNYGYTF. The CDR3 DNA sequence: TGTGCCAGTACCTTAGGACAGACTAACTATGGCTACACCTTC.

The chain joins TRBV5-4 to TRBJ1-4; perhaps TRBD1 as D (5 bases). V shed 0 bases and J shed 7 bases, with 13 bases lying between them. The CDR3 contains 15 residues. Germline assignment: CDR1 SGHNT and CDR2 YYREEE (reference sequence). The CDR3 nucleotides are TGTGCCAGCAGCTTGGACGGGACGGGGAGTGAAAAACTGTTTTTT. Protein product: CASSLDGTGSEKLFF.

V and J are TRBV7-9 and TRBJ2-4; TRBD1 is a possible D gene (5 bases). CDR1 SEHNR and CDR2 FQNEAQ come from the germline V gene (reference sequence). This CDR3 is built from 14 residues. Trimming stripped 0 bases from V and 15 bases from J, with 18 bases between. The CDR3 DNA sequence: TGTGCCAGCAGCTTAGCGGGGTCCGGTGGCAGGGTGTACTTC. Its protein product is CASSLAGSGGRVYF.

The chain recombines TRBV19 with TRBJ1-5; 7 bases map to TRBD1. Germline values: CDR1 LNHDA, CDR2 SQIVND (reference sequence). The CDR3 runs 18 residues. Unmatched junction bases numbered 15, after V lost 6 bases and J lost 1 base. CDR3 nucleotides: TGTGCCAGTAGCCCCTACTGGGACAGCGCGTGGAGCAATCAGCCCCAGCATTTT. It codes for CASSPYWDSAWSNQPQHF.

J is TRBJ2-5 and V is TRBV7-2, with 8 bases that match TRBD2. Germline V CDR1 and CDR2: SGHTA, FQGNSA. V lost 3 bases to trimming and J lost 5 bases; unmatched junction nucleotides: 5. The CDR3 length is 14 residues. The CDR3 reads CASSLAGGGETQYF. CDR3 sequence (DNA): TGTGCCAGCAGCTTGGCGGGGGGAGGCGAGACCCAGTACTTC. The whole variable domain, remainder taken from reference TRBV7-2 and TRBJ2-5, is GAGVSQSPSNKVTEKGKDVELRCDPISGHTALYWYRQSLGQGLEFLIYFQGNSAPDKSGLPSDRFSAERTGGSVSTLTIQRTQQEDSAVYLCASSLAGGGETQYFGPGTRLLVL.

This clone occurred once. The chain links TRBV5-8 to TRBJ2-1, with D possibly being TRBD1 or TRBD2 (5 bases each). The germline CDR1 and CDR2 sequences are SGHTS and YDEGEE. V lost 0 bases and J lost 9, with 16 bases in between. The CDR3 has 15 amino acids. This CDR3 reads CASSLAVRGSGEQFF. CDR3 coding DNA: TGTGCCAGCAGCTTGGCTGTCCGGGGCAGTGGTGAGCAGTTCTTC.

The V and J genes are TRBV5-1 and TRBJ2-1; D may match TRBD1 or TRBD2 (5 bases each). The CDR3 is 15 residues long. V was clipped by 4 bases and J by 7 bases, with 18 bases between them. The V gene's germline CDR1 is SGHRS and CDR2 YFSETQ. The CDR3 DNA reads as TGCGCCAGCAGCCCTGGGGACCCAGCCAGTAATGAGCAGTTCTTC. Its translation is CASSPGDPASNEQFF.

CDR3 nucleotide sequence: TGTGCCAGCAGCCAGGCCAACTACGAGCAGTACTTC. This sequence encodes CASSQANYEQYF. The rearrangement joins TRBV3-1 (or the pseudogene TRBV3-2) to TRBJ2-7; D unresolved. Trimming shortened V by 3 bases and J by 3 bases, and 6 bases separated the two germline ends. The CDR3 spans 12 residues. Germline V gene sequence: CDR1 LGHDT, CDR2 YNNKEL (reference sequence).

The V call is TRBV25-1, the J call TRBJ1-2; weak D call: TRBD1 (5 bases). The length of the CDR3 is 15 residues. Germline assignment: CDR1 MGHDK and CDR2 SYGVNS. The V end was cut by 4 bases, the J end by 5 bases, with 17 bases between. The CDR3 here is CASSGTGLPLYGYTF. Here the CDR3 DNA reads TGTGCCAGCAGTGGTACGGGACTGCCTTTATATGGCTACACCTTC.

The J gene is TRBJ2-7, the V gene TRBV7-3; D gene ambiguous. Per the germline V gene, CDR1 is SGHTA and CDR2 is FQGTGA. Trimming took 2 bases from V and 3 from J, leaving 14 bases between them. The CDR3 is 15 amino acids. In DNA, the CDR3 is TGTGCCAGCAGCTTAGAGTCTGGGCCGCACTACGAGCAGTACTTC. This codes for CASSLESGPHYEQYF.

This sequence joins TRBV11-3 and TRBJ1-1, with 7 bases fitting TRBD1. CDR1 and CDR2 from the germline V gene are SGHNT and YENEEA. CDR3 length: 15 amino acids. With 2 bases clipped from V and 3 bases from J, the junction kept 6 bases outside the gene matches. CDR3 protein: CASSLRQGGYTEAFF. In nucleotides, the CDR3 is TGTGCCAGCAGCTTAAGACAGGGCGGGTACACTGAAGCTTTCTTT.

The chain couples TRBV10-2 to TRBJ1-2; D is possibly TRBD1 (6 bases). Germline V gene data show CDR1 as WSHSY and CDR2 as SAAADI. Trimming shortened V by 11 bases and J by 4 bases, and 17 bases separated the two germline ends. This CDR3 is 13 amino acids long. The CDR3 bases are TGCGCCTCTAAGGAGGGGGGGCCCTATGGCTACACCTTC. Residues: CASKEGGPYGYTF.

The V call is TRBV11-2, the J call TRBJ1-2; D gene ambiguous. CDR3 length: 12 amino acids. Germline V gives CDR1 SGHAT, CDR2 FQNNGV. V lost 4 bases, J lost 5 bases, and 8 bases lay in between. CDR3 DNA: TGTGCCAGCAGCTCTGATCGGTATGGCTACACCTTC. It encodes CASSSDRYGYTF.

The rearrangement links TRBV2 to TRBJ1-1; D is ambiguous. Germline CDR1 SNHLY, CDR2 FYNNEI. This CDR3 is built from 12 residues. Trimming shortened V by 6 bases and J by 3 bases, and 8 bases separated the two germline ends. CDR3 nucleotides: TGTGCCAGCAGCCCCAGGTACACTGAAGCTTTCTTT. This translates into CASSPRYTEAFF.

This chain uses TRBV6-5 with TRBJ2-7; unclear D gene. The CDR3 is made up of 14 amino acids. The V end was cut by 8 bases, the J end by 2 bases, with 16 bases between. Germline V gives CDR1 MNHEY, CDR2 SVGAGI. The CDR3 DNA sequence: TGTGCCAGCGCAAGGGAAGGAGTAACCTACGAGCAGTACTTC. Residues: CASAREGVTYEQYF.

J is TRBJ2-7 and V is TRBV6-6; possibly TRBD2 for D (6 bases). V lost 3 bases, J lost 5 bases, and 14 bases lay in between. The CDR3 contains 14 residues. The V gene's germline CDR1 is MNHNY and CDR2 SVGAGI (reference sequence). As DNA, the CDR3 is TGTGCCAGCAGTTATCCCGGGACTCCAAACGAGCAGTACTTC. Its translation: CASSYPGTPNEQYF.

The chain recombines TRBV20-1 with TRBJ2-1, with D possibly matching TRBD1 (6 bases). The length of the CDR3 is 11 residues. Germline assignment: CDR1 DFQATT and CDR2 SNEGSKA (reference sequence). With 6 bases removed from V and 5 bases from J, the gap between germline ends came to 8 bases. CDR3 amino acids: CSAGAHNEQFF. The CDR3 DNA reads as TGCAGTGCGGGGGCCCACAATGAGCAGTTCTTC.

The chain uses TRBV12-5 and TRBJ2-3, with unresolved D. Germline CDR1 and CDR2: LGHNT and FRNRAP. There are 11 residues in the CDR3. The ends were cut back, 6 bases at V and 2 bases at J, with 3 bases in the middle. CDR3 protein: CASGTTDTQYF. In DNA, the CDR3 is TGTGCTAGTGGGACCACAGATACGCAGTATTTT.

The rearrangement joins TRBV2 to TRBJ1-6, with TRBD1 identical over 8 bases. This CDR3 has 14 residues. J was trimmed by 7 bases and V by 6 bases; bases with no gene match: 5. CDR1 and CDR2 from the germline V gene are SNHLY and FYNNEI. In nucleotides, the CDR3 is TGTGCCAGCAGCCGGACAGGGAAAAATTCACCCCTCCACTTT. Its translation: CASSRTGKNSPLHF.

The CDR3 spells CASSLTPPSGGGNIQYF. The CDR3 DNA is TGTGCCAGCAGCTTAACCCCCCCGTCAGGGGGTGGAAACATTCAGTACTTC. V usage is TRBV7-2 and J usage is TRBJ2-4; 7 positions agree with TRBD1. Trimming at V came to 2 bases and at J to 6 bases, leaving 13 bases not matched to a gene. CDR1 is SGHTA and CDR2 is FQGNSA in the germline V gene. The CDR3 is 17 amino acids.